The clone carrying this T cell receptor (beta chain) was counted at least ten times. Its antigen remains unknown. Unique molecular identifier tags were affixed to discrete cDNA molecules. TCRdb passed the 5' RACE reads through MiXCR, listing each CDR3 protein once. The data hold about 25,000 distinct CDR3 sequences, with about 4.6% observed a single time. The data were obtained in a study of early T cells in non-severe SARS-CoV-2 infection. Study overall: Alpha and beta chains were unpaired, from unsorted whole-blood bulk RNA.

Trimming removed 1 base at V and 3 bases at J, with 10 bases between. This CDR3 contains 14 residues. CDR1 and CDR2 from the germline V gene are LGHDT and YNNKEL (reference sequence). Study observations and caveats: Private and CD4 specificities were missed by VDJdb matching, which favored anti-spike CD8 responses.

The source is an adult who was a healthcare worker with PCR-confirmed SARS-CoV-2 infection or an uninfected control (not recorded which). The chain carries TRBV3-1 and TRBJ2-7, with a weak D call TRBD1 (6 bases). Sequenced input: whole blood. CDR3 nucleotide sequence: TGTGCCAGCAGCCAAGGGCAGGGGAGCTACGAGCAGTACTTC. Protein: CASSQGQGSYEQYF.